This T cell receptor (beta chain) was captured in a study of T cells in Graves' hyperthyroidism and ophthalmopathy. Notes on this clonotype: The antigen is unknown. Possible read error: a much larger clone is one base away.

Study-wide results and caveats: Blood samples included most of the expanded thyroid clonotypes exceeding 0.001. Prediction of ophthalmopathy progression came a median about 6 months pre-onset. In simple terms, a model built on 13 V-J features told ophthalmopathy apart from stable hyperthyroidism.

Investigators excluded patients with uncontrolled infection, other autoimmune disease, pregnancy or lactation. RNA transcripts gave rise to amplified TCR beta CDR3 regions. Carried out on the TCR CDR3, a first-round RT-PCR used the HTBI primer set. TCRdb processed the multiplex PCR reads anew with MiXCR; each CDR3 protein has one entry. Among a few hundred thousand distinct CDR3 sequences listed, more than 15% were seen once. Sequencing was performed on blood. The receptor was isolated from a woman between 40 and 50 years old with Graves' ophthalmopathy.

CDR3 sequence reads: CASNPGTSQETQYF. The CDR3 coding sequence is TGTGCCAGCAACCCGGGGACTAGCCAAGAGACCCAGTACTTC. The V call is TRBV9, the J call TRBJ2-5; TRBD2 matches at 8 bases. Germline V CDR1 and CDR2: SGDLS, YYNGEE. This CDR3 spans 14 amino acids. Germline trimming cut 6 bases from V and 1 base from J; bases unmatched to any gene: 5.